One sample yielded the 32 T cell receptor beta chains listed below, sequenced in a study of T cell changes during pregnancy in multiple sclerosis (dated by TCRdb to 2018 to 2020). Library preparation used the immunoSEQ multiplex PCR assay. The table was pulled from immuneACCESS by TCRdb, which kept in-frame rearrangements only. Such tables lose some clones; where checked, under half of the loss comes from unresolved V genes, and the rest has no known cause. This sample has almost 35,000 clones in its table, and over 75% of those were observed once. The ten largest clonotypes hold around 13% of the sample. Sequencing was performed on CD8+ T cells from peripheral blood mononuclear cells, taken in the first trimester of pregnancy. These receptors all come from a female donor with multiple sclerosis, enrolled in a pregnancy study.

This clone has just one count. This sequence joins TRBV6-6 and TRBJ1-4; possible D gene TRBD1, 6 bases. The V and J ends lost 6 bases and 0 bases respectively, with 14 bases between them. The CDR3 runs to 16 residues. Germline values: CDR1 MNHNY, CDR2 SVGAGI (reference sequence). The DNA for the CDR3 is TGTGCCAGCAGACAGGTGGGGGCGGCAACTAATGAAAAACTGTTTTTT. Protein product: CASRQVGAATNEKLFF.

The rearrangement links TRBV7-9 to TRBJ1-4; D is perhaps TRBD1 (6 bases). Trimming cost V 3 bases and J 3 bases, with 8 bases left between them. The CDR3 is 14 amino acids. The V gene's germline CDR1 is SEHNR and CDR2 FQNEAQ (reference sequence). CDR3 amino acids: CASSFAGANEKLFF. In nucleotides, the CDR3 is TGTGCCAGCAGCTTTGCAGGGGCTAATGAAAAACTGTTTTTT.

J is TRBJ2-7 and V is TRBV11-2; a weak D match, TRBD2 (6 bases). V dropped 0 bases and J dropped 2 bases, with 11 bases sitting between them. Germline CDR1 SGHAT, CDR2 FQNNGV. CDR3 length equals 15 residues. Here the CDR3 reads CASSLDGGGTYEQYF. The CDR3 nucleotides read TGTGCCAGCAGCTTAGATGGTGGAGGGACCTACGAGCAGTACTTC.

This sequence joins TRBV5-4 and TRBJ1-2, with TRBD1 identical over 7 bases. CDR3 length: 13 amino acids. The germline V gene has CDR1 SGHNT and CDR2 YYREEE (reference sequence). After removal of 4 bases from V and 3 bases from J, the junction contained 3 bases not matched to a gene. CDR3 DNA sequence: TGTGCCAGCAGCCACAGGGGTGACTATGGCTACACCTTC. Protein: CASSHRGDYGYTF.

CDR3 in amino acids: CASSLGDTDVNTIYF. As DNA, the CDR3 is TGTGCCAGCAGCTTGGGGGACACGGACGTAAACACCATATATTTT. This chain uses TRBV5-4 with TRBJ1-3, with D possibly being TRBD1 (6 bases). This CDR3 spans 15 amino acids. CDR1 is SGHNT and CDR2 is YYREEE in the germline V gene (reference sequence). V gave up 0 bases and J gave up 6 bases, with 13 bases separating them.

The V and J genes are TRBV27 and TRBJ2-7, with D perhaps TRBD2 (6 bases). From germline, CDR1 is MNHEY and CDR2 SMNVEV (reference sequence). CDR3 length equals 13 residues. Trimming cost V 0 bases and J 7 bases, with 10 bases left between them. CDR3 nucleotides: TGTGCCAGCAGTTTATCATCCGGGGGAGAGCAGTACTTC. Protein product: CASSLSSGGEQYF.

The V gene is TRBV6-1, the J gene TRBJ2-2, with a weak D call TRBD2 (5 bases). Germline V CDR1 and CDR2: MNHNS, SASEGT. V shed 3 bases and J shed 5 bases, with 7 bases lying between them. The CDR3 spans 13 residues. DNA of the CDR3: TGTGCCAGCAGTGATCGGGAAACCGGGGAGCTGTTTTTT. It codes for CASSDRETGELFF.

The rearrangement links TRBV20-1 to TRBJ1-1; TRBD1 is a possible D gene (5 bases). The CDR3 spans 11 residues. Between the trimmed V and J ends, which lost 0 bases and 11 bases, there was a span of 10 bases. CDR1 DFQATT and CDR2 SNEGSKA come from the germline V gene (reference sequence). The CDR3 DNA sequence: TGCAGTGCTAGAGATGGGGCATTGGCTTTCTTT. Its protein product is CSARDGALAFF.

The chain employs TRBV11-1 and TRBJ2-7; TRBD1 agrees at 10 bases. This CDR3 region has 12 residues. Trimming removed 8 bases from V and 2 bases from J; junction bases left unmatched: 0. Germline V CDR1 and CDR2: SGHAT, FQDESV (reference sequence). The CDR3 is CASGTGAYEQYF. CDR3 DNA sequence: TGTGCCAGCGGGACAGGGGCCTACGAGCAGTACTTC.

The gene calls are TRBV7-6 and TRBJ2-7, with D possibly TRBD2 on 6 matching bases. The V gene lost 5 bases and the J gene lost 2 bases, with 13 bases spanning the gap. Germline values: CDR1 SGHVS, CDR2 FNYEAQ. CDR3 length equals 14 residues. The DNA of the CDR3 is TGTGCCAGCAGCCGCGGGACTGGAGCCTACGAGCAGTACTTC. This translates into CASSRGTGAYEQYF.

This sequence joins TRBV28 and TRBJ1-5; no firm D call. Per germline, CDR1 MDHEN and CDR2 SYDVKM. V lost 2 bases and J 7 bases, leaving 12 bases between the germline ends. The CDR3 length is 14 residues. The CDR3 nucleotides read TGTGCCAGCAGTTTAAATATACTGAGGCAGCCCCAGCATTTT. Residues: CASSLNILRQPQHF.

The gene calls are TRBV28 and TRBJ2-3; D is perhaps TRBD1 (6 bases). CDR1 MDHEN and CDR2 SYDVKM come from the germline V gene. CDR3 size: 18 residues. Between the trimmed V and J ends, which lost 1 base and 0 bases, there was a span of 17 bases. Here the CDR3 DNA reads TGTGCCAGCAGTTTATTCAGGGGTATCGGATATAGCACAGATACGCAGTATTTT. Translated, it gives CASSLFRGIGYSTDTQYF. The full variable domain, rest sourced from reference TRBV28 and TRBJ2-3, is DVKVTQSSRYLVKRTGEKVFLECVQDMDHENMFWYRQDPGLGLRLIYFSYDVKMKEKGDIPEGYSVSREKKERFSLILESASTNQTSMYLCASSLFRGIGYSTDTQYFGPGTRLTVL.

The chain combines TRBV28 with TRBJ1-1; 8 positions agree with TRBD1. CDR1 and CDR2 from the germline V gene are MDHEN and SYDVKM. Germline trimming cut 3 bases from V and 5 bases from J; bases unmatched to any gene: 8. The CDR3 runs 15 residues. CDR3 protein: CASSLSGQGRTEAFF. In DNA form, the CDR3 reads TGTGCCAGCAGTTTGTCCGGACAGGGTCGGACTGAAGCTTTCTTT.

J is TRBJ2-7 and V is TRBV27, with no clear D. V lost 5 bases to trimming and J lost 2 bases, with 13 bases between them. CDR1 is MNHEY and CDR2 is SMNVEV in the germline V gene (reference sequence). The CDR3 has 14 amino acids. CDR3 region: CASSPFPSPYEQYF. In nucleotides, the CDR3 is TGTGCCAGCAGTCCCTTCCCGTCCCCCTACGAGCAGTACTTC.

The chain links TRBV5-4 to TRBJ2-7; TRBD1 aligns across 9 bases. With 2 bases clipped from V and 1 base from J, the junction kept 4 bases outside the gene matches. The CDR3 is 15 amino acids. Germline values: CDR1 SGHNT, CDR2 YYREEE (reference sequence). CDR3: CASSFPGTGSYEQYF. The CDR3 nucleotides read TGTGCCAGCAGCTTCCCCGGGACAGGGTCCTACGAGCAGTACTTC.

This sequence joins TRBV28 and TRBJ2-1; D call uncertain. V dropped 6 bases and J dropped 4 bases, with 25 bases sitting between them. CDR1 is MDHEN and CDR2 is SYDVKM in the germline V gene. This CDR3 is 18 amino acids long. As DNA, the CDR3 is TGTGCCAGCAGACCACCGTATCCGCCCCCGGTCATGTACAATGAGCAGTTCTTC. Protein: CASRPPYPPPVMYNEQFF.

This chain uses TRBV6-5 with TRBJ2-7; unclear D gene. There are 12 residues in the CDR3. CDR1 and CDR2 (germline): MNHEY, SVGAGI. The V gene lost 2 bases and the J gene lost 3 bases, with 5 bases spanning the gap. The CDR3 region has the DNA TGTGCCAGCAGTTACAATTACTACGAGCAGTACTTC. Amino acids: CASSYNYYEQYF.

The V call is TRBV28, the J call TRBJ1-1; tentatively, D is TRBD1 (5 bases). The CDR3 has 12 residues. V lost 7 bases to trimming and J lost 4 bases, with 10 bases between them. Germline assignment: CDR1 MDHEN and CDR2 SYDVKM. CDR3 sequence: CASILGGTEAFF. Here the CDR3 DNA reads TGTGCCAGCATCCTGGGGGGCACTGAAGCTTTCTTT.

The genes are TRBV19 and TRBJ2-1; 8 bases agree with TRBD1. The V gene end was trimmed by 6 bases and the J gene end by 7 bases; junction bases not matched to a gene: 5. This CDR3 is built from 13 residues. CDR1 and CDR2 from the germline V gene are LNHDA and SQIVND (reference sequence). The CDR3 loop reads CASRAGGMNEQFF. DNA of the CDR3: TGTGCCAGTAGAGCAGGGGGCATGAATGAGCAGTTCTTC.

J is TRBJ1-2 and V is TRBV30; no clear D gene. From germline, CDR1 is GTSNPN and CDR2 SVGIG (reference sequence). CDR3 length: 11 amino acids. Trimming stripped 4 bases from V and 3 bases from J, with 6 bases between. DNA for the CDR3: TGTGCCTGGACCCGCGACTATGGCTACACCTTC. It specifies CAWTRDYGYTF.

The chain employs TRBV6-1 and TRBJ2-1, with TRBD1 as a possible D gene (6 bases). The germline V and J ends were trimmed by 7 bases and 4 bases, with 14 bases remaining between them. Germline V lookup: CDR1 MNHNS, CDR2 SASEGT. This CDR3 has 14 amino acids. Here the CDR3 DNA reads TGTGCCAGCACCCCGGGACACGGATACAATGAGCAGTTCTTC. Protein product: CASTPGHGYNEQFF.

The chain links TRBV27 to TRBJ1-4, with D perhaps TRBD1 (5 bases). Germline CDR1 is MNHEY and CDR2 is SMNVEV (reference sequence). This CDR3 is 13 amino acids long. The germline V and J ends were trimmed by 9 bases and 2 bases, with 10 bases remaining between them. In nucleotides, the CDR3 is TGTGCCAGTGCGGGACCGACTAATGAAAAACTGTTTTTT. Amino acids: CASAGPTNEKLFF. The complete variable domain, with remaining parts taken from reference TRBV27 and TRBJ1-4, reads EAQVTQNPRYLITVTGKKLTVTCSQNMNHEYMSWYRQDPGLGLRQIYYSMNVEVTDKGDVPEGYKVSRKEKRNFPLILESPSPNQTSLYFCASAGPTNEKLFFGSGTQLSVL.

The gene calls are TRBV4-1 and TRBJ2-7, with TRBD2 matching over 12 bases. The germline CDR1 and CDR2 sequences are MGHRA and YSYEKL. J gave up 7 bases and V 1 base, and 5 bases lay outside the gene matches. CDR3 length: 15 residues. This CDR3 reads CASSQGLAGAGEQYF. CDR3 in DNA: TGCGCCAGCAGCCAAGGACTAGCGGGAGCGGGGGAGCAGTACTTC.

V gene TRBV28 combines with J gene TRBJ1-4; 9 nucleotides match TRBD1. The CDR3 runs to 13 residues. The V gene end was trimmed by 7 bases and the J gene end by 7 bases; junction bases not matched to a gene: 4. Germline V lookup: CDR1 MDHEN, CDR2 SYDVKM. CDR3 amino acids: CASTDRGIEKLFF. The CDR3 bases are TGTGCCAGCACAGACAGGGGGATTGAAAAACTGTTTTTT.

This chain links TRBV6-1 with TRBJ1-6; D uncertain. Trimming left V 4 bases short and J 0 bases short, with 10 bases between. Germline V gene lookup returns CDR1 MNHNS and CDR2 SASEGT. The length of the CDR3 is 16 residues. For the CDR3, the DNA is TGTGCCAGCAGTGGGTCACAGCACTCCTATAATTCACCCCTCCACTTT. Encoded protein: CASSGSQHSYNSPLHF.

The J gene is TRBJ1-2, the V gene TRBV6-5; 8 bases agree with TRBD1. Trimming removed 5 bases from V and 8 bases from J; junction bases left unmatched: 10. Germline V CDR1 and CDR2: MNHEY, SVGAGI. This CDR3 has 14 residues. The CDR3 sequence is CASSAPGTGYGYTF. The CDR3 region has the DNA TGTGCCAGCAGTGCACCCGGGACAGGATACGGCTACACCTTC.

The chain employs TRBV19 and TRBJ2-7, with a tentative D call TRBD1 (7 bases). From germline, CDR1 is LNHDA and CDR2 SQIVND (reference sequence). CDR3 length: 12 residues. Trimming removed 11 bases from V and 6 bases from J, with 17 bases in between. CDR3 amino acids: CACGTAIGEQYF. CDR3 sequence (DNA): TGTGCCTGCGGGACAGCCATAGGCGAGCAGTACTTC.

The V and J genes are TRBV6-5 and TRBJ1-1, with 7 nucleotides matching TRBD1. Trimming cost V 2 bases and J 5 bases; bases outside gene matches: 2. CDR3 size: 13 residues. In germline, CDR1 is MNHEY, CDR2 SVGAGI. In nucleotides, the CDR3 is TGTGCCAGCAGTTACGCGACAGGGACTGAAGCTTTCTTT. Its protein product is CASSYATGTEAFF.

V usage is TRBV19 and J usage is TRBJ1-1; D unresolved. The CDR3 totals 12 residues. CDR1 LNHDA and CDR2 SQIVND come from the germline V gene (reference sequence). V was clipped by 6 bases and J by 4 bases, with 9 bases between them. CDR3 nucleotides: TGTGCCAGTAGGGATGGAGTCACTGAAGCTTTCTTT. Its translation is CASRDGVTEAFF. The variable domain in full, with the rest retrieved from reference TRBV19 and TRBJ1-1, is DGGITQSPKYLFRKEGQNVTLSCEQNLNHDAMYWYRQDPGQGLRLIYYSQIVNDFQKGDIAEGYSVSREKKESFPLTVTSAQKNPTAFYLCASRDGVTEAFFGQGTRLTVV.

The V call is TRBV10-1, the J call TRBJ2-6; D is unclear. The germline V and J ends were trimmed by 8 bases and 0 bases, with 17 bases remaining between them. Germline lookup yields CDR1 WNHNN and CDR2 SYGVQD (reference sequence). This CDR3 region has 17 residues. CDR3 nucleotides: TGCGCCAGCGCGGCACCCTCGGAAAGCTCTGGGGCCAACGTCCTGACTTTC. This translates into CASAAPSESSGANVLTF.

The rearrangement links TRBV7-9 to TRBJ1-4; 9 bases align to TRBD1. Germline loops: CDR1 SEHNR, CDR2 FQNEAQ (reference sequence). CDR3 length: 16 amino acids. The V segment lost 5 bases and the J segment 6 bases; nucleotides outside the gene matches: 10. The CDR3 reads CASSPSWGQGDEKLFF. Written as DNA, the CDR3 is TGTGCCAGCAGCCCCAGCTGGGGACAGGGTGATGAAAAACTGTTTTTT.

The V call is TRBV2, the J call TRBJ1-4; D is unresolved. Germline CDR1 and CDR2: SNHLY and FYNNEI. This CDR3 spans 12 amino acids. V was cut by 8 bases and J by 8 bases, with 12 bases left in between. The CDR3 loop reads CASLYRGEKLFF. CDR3 in DNA: TGTGCCAGCCTCTACCGAGGAGAAAAACTGTTTTTT.